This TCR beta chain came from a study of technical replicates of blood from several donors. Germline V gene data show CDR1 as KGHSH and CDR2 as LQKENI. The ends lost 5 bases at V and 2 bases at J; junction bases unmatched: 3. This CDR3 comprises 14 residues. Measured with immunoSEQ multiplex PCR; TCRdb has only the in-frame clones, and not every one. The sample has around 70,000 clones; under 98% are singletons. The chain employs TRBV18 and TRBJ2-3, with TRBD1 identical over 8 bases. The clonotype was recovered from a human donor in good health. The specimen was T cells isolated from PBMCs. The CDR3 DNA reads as TGTGCCAGCTCAGGACAGGGTTTCACAGATACGCAGTATTTT. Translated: CASSGQGFTDTQYF. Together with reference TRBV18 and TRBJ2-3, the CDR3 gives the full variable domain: NAGVMQNPRHLVRRRGQEARLRCSPMKGHSHVYWYRQLPEEGLKFMVYLQKENIIDESGMPKERFSAEFPKEGPSILRIQQVVRGDSAAYFCASSGQGFTDTQYFGPGTRLTVL.